This passage covers 2 T cell receptor beta chains from one sample sequenced in a study of technical replicates of blood from a few donors. Profiling relied on immunoSEQ multiplex PCR, and the TCRdb table lists in-frame clones only, not all of them. The sample carries over 70,000 clones, around 95% recorded once. Input material: T cells isolated from PBMCs. The receptors here all came from a human donor in good health.

V and J are TRBV7-6 and TRBJ2-1, with D tentatively TRBD1 (6 bases). The CDR3 sequence is 16 residues long. The V gene's germline CDR1 is SGHVS and CDR2 FNYEAQ. V was cut by 3 bases and J by 3 bases, with 15 bases left in between. CDR3 nucleotide sequence: TGTGCCAGCAGCTTTTCCTCGACAGGTTACTACAATGAGCAGTTCTTC. It codes for CASSFSSTGYYNEQFF.

V usage is TRBV2 and J usage is TRBJ2-5, with TRBD1 matching over 8 bases. V was clipped by 0 bases and J by 6 bases; unmatched bases: 9. The CDR3 spans 16 residues. CDR1 and CDR2 from the germline V gene are SNHLY and FYNNEI. CDR3 residues: CASSEALGQGRKTQYF. The CDR3 DNA reads TGTGCCAGCAGTGAAGCATTAGGACAGGGAAGAAAGACCCAGTACTTC.